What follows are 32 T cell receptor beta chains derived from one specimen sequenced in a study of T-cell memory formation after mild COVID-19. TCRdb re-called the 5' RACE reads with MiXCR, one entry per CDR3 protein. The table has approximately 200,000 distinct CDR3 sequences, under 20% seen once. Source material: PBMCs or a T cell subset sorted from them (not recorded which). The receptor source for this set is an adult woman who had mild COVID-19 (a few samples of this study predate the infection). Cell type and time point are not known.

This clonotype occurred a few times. The CDR3 DNA reads as TGTGCCAGCAGCTTAGATGGAAGGGGCCGGGAGACCCAGTACTTC. This encodes CASSLDGRGRETQYF. The chain carries TRBV11-2 and TRBJ2-5; D may be TRBD1 (5 bases). The CDR3 loop spans 15 amino acids. The germline gives CDR1 SGHAT, CDR2 FQNNGV. V was pared by 0 bases and J by 5 bases, with 13 bases between.

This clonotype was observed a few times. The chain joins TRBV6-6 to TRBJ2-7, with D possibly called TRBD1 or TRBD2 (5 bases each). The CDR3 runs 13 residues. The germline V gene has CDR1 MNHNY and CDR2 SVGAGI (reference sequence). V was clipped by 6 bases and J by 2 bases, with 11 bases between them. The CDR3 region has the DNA TGTGCCAGCAGGGGGGACGGAACCTACGAGCAGTACTTC. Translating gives CASRGDGTYEQYF.

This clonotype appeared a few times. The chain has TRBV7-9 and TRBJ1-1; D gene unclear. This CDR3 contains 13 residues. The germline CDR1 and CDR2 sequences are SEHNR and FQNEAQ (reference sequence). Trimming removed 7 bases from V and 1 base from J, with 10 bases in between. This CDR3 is CASTDVGNTEAFF. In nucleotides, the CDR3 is TGTGCCAGCACCGACGTAGGGAACACTGAAGCTTTCTTT.

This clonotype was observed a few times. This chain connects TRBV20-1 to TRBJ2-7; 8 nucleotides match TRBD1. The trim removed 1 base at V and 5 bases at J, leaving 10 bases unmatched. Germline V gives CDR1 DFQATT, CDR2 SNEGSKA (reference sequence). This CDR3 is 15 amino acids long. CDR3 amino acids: CSARGRGRVYHEQYF. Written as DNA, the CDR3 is TGCAGTGCTAGAGGCAGGGGGCGAGTCTATCACGAGCAGTACTTC.

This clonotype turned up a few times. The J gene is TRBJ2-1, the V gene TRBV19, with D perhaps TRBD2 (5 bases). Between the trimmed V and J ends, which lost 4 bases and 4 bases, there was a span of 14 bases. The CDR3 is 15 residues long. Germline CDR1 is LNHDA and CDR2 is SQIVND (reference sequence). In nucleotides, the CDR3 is TGTGCCAGTAGTACAGAACCCCCGGGGTACAATGAGCAGTTCTTC. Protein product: CASSTEPPGYNEQFF.

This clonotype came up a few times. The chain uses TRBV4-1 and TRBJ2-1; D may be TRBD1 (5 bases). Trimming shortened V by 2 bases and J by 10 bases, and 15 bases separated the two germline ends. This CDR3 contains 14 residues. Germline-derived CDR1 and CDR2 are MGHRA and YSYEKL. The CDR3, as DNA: TGCGCCAGCAGCCAACAGCAAGAAGGGGAAGAGCAGTTCTTC. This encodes CASSQQQEGEEQFF.

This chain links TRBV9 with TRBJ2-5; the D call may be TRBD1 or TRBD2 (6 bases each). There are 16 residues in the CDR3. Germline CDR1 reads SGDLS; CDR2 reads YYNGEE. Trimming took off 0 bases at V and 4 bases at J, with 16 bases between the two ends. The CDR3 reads CASSVGPGEAGETQYF. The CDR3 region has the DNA TGTGCCAGCAGCGTAGGTCCAGGGGAGGCGGGAGAGACCCAGTACTTC. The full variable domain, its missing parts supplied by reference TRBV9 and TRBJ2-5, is DSGVTQTPKHLITATGQRVTLRCSPRSGDLSVYWYQQSLDQGLQFLIQYYNGEERAKGNILERFSAQQFPDLHSELNLSSLELGDSALYFCASSVGPGEAGETQYFGPGTRLLVL.

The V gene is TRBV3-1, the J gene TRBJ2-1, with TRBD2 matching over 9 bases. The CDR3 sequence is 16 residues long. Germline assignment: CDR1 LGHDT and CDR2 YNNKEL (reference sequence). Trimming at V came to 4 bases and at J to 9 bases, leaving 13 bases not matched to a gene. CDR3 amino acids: CASSRTSGGGRGEQFF. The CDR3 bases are TGTGCCAGCAGCCGAACGTCGGGAGGCGGGAGGGGTGAGCAGTTCTTC.

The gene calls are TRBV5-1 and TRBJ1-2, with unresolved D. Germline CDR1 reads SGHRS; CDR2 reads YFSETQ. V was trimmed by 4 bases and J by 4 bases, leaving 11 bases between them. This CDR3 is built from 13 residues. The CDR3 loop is CASSRDGPYGYTF. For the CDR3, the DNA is TGCGCCAGCAGCCGCGACGGCCCCTATGGCTACACCTTC.

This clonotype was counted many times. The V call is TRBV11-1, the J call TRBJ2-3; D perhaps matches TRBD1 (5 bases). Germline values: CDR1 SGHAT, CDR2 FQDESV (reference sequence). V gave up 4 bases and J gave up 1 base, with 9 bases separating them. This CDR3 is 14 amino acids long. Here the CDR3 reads CASSSRDRTDTQYF. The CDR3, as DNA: TGTGCCAGCAGCTCCAGGGATCGCACAGATACGCAGTATTTT.

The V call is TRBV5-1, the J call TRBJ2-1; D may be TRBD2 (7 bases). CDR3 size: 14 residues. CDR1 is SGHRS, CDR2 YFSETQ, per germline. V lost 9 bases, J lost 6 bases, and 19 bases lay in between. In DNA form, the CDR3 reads TGCGCCACCGGCCCGGGGGGCCTGCTCAATGAGCAGTTCTTC. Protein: CATGPGGLLNEQFF. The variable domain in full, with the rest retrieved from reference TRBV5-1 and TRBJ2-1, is KAGVTQTPRYLIKTRGQQVTLSCSPISGHRSVSWYQQTPGQGLQFLFEYFSETQRNKGNFPGRFSGRQFSNSRSEMNVSTLELGDSALYLCATGPGGLLNEQFFGPGTRLTVL.

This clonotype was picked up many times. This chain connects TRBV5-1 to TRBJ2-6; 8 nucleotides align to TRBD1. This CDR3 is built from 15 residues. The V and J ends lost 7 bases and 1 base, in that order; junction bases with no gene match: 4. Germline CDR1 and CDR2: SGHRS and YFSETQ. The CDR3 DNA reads TGCGCCAGCGGACAGGGTCAGTCTGGGGCCAACGTCCTGACTTTC. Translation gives CASGQGQSGANVLTF.

For the CDR3, the DNA is TGTGCCAGCAGCACTGGGGTCAAGGAGACCCAGTACTTC. The encoded protein is CASSTGVKETQYF. The chain carries TRBV7-9 and TRBJ2-5; D is undetermined. V lost 5 bases and J 5 bases, leaving 12 bases between the germline ends. The CDR3 consists of 13 residues. Germline V gives CDR1 SEHNR, CDR2 FQNEAQ (reference sequence).

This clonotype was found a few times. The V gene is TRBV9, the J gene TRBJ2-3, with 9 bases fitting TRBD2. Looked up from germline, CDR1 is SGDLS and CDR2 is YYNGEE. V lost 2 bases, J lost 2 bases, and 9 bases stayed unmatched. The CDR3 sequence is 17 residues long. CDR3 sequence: CASSVGTSLDHTDTQYF. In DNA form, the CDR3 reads TGTGCCAGCAGCGTTGGGACTAGCTTAGATCACACAGATACGCAGTATTTT.

This chain's CDR3 is CASSLGGLPFGEQYF. The DNA for the CDR3 is TGTGCCAGCAGTCTTGGAGGACTTCCGTTCGGCGAGCAGTACTTC. V and J are TRBV12-3 or TRBV12-4 and TRBJ2-7, with TRBD2 as a possible D gene (5 bases). Between the trimmed V and J ends, which lost 5 bases and 6 bases, there was a span of 20 bases. This CDR3 is built from 15 residues.

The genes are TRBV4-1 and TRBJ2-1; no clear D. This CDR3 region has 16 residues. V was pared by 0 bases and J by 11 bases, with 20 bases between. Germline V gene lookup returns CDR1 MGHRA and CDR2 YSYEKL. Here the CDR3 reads CASSQDKQPNLDKQFF. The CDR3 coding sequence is TGCGCCAGCAGCCAAGATAAACAGCCCAACTTGGATAAGCAGTTCTTC.

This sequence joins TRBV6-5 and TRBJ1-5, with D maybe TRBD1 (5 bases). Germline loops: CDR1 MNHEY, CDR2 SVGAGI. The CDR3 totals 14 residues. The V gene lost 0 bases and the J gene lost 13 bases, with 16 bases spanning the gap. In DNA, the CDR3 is TGTGCCAGCAGTTACTCGGGGCAGGGCCTAACTCAGCATTTT. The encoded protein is CASSYSGQGLTQHF.

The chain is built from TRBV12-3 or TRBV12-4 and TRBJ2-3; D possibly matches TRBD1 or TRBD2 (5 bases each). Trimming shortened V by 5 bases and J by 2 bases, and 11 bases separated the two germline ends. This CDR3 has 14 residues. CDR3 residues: CASSPRGYTDTQYF. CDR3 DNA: TGTGCCAGCAGTCCTCGGGGCTACACAGATACGCAGTATTTT.

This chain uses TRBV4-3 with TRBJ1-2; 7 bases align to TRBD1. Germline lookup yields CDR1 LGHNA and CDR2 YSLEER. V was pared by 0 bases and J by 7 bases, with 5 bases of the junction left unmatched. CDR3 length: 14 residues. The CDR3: CASSQDVGGRGYTF. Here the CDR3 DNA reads TGCGCCAGCAGCCAAGATGTAGGGGGCCGTGGCTACACCTTC.

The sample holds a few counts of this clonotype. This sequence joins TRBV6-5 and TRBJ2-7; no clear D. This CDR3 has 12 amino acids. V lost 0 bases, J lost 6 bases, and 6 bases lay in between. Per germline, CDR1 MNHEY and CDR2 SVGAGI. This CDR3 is CASSYSHGEQYF. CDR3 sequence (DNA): TGTGCCAGCAGTTACTCGCACGGCGAGCAGTACTTC.

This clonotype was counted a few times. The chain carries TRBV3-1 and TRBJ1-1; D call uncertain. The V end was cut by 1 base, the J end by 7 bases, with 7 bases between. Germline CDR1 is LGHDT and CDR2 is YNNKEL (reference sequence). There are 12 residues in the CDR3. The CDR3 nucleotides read TGTGCCAGCAGCCAAGGAGCTTTTGAAGCTTTCTTT. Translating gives CASSQGAFEAFF.

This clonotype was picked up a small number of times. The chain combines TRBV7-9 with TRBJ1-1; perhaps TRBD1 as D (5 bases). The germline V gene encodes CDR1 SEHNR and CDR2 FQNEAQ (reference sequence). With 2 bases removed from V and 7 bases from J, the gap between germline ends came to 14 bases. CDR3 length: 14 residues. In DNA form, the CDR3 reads TGTGCCAGCAGCTTATGGGGGGATGTAGGTGAAGCTTTCTTT. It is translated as CASSLWGDVGEAFF.

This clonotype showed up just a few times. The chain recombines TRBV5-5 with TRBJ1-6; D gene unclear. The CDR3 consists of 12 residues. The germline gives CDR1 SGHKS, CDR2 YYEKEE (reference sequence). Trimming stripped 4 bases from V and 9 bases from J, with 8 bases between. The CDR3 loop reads CASSRASSPLHF. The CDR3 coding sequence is TGTGCCAGCAGCCGCGCAAGTTCACCCCTCCACTTT.

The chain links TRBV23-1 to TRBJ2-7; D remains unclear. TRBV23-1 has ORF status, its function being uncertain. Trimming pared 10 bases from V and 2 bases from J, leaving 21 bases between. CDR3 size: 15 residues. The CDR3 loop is CATLPLQTIPYEQYF. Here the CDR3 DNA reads TGCGCCACCCTCCCCCTGCAGACAATACCCTACGAGCAGTACTTC.

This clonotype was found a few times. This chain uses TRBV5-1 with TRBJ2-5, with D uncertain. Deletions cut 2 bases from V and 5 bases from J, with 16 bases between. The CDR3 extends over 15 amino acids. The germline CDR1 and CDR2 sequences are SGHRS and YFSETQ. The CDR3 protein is CASSFRTPQEETQYF. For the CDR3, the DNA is TGCGCCAGCAGCTTCCGGACCCCTCAGGAGGAGACCCAGTACTTC.

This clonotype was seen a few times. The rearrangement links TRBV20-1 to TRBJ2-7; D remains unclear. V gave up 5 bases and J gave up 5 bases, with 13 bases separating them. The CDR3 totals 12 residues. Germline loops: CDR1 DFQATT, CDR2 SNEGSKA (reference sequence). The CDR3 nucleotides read TGCAGTGCTTATTTCCAGGCTAACGAGCAGTACTTC. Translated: CSAYFQANEQYF.

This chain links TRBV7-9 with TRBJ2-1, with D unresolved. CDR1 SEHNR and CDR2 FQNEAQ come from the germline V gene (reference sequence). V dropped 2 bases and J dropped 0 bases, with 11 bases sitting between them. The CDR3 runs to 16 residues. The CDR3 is CASSLRPDSSYNEQFF. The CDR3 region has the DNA TGTGCCAGCAGCTTAAGACCTGATTCCTCCTACAATGAGCAGTTCTTC.

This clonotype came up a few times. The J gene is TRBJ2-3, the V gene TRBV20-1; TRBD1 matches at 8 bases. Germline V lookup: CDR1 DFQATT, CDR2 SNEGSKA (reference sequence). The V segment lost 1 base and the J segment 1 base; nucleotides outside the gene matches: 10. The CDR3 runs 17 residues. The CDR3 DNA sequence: TGCAGTGCTAGAGGGACAGGGTCGGGGTCAGGCACAGATACGCAGTATTTT. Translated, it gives CSARGTGSGSGTDTQYF.

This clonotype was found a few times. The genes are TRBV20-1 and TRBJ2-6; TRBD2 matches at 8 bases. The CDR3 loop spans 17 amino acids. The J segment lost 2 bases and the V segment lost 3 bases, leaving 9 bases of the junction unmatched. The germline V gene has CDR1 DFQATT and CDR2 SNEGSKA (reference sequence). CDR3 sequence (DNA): TGCAGTGCTAGCCCCCCAGCGGGGGCGGCTGGGGCCAACGTCCTGACTTTC. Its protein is CSASPPAGAAGANVLTF.

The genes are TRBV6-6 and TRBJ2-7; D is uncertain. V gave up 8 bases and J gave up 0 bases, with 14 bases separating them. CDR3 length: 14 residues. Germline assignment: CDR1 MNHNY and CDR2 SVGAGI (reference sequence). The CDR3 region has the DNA TGTGCCAGCCGAGTGGCGGCAAGCTCCTACGAGCAGTACTTC. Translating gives CASRVAASSYEQYF.

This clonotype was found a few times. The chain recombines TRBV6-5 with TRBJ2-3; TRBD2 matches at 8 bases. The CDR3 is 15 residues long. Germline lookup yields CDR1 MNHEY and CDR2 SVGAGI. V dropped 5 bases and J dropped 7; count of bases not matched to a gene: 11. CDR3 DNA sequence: TGTGCCAGCAGTCTAAGCGGGAGTCTAGGAAATACGCAGTATTTT. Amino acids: CASSLSGSLGNTQYF.

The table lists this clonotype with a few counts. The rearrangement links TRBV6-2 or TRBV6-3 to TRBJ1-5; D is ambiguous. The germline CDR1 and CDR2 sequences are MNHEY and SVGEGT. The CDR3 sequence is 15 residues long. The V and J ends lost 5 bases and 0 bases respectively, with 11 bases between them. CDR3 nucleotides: TGTGCCAGCAGTGTGGTTGGGGTTAGCAATCAGCCCCAGCATTTT. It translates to CASSVVGVSNQPQHF.